A selection of T cell receptor beta chains follows, all from one sample in a study of Ad26.COV2.S vaccination and SARS-CoV-2 variants. Libraries were prepared by immunoSEQ multiplex PCR; TCRdb keeps only in-frame clonotypes and omits some of them. This table holds about 680,000 clones, about 90% found once. This specimen was peripheral blood, taken in a trial of Ad26.COV2.S vaccine versus placebo. These TCRs come from a person aged 18-60 years who received the Ad26.COV2.S COVID-19 vaccine or a placebo. Each CDR3 is given with its conserved first and last residue. Each record gives: CDR3 length, J gene, V gene, clone size, D gene, CDR3 protein, CDR3 DNA. The D gene is left open where the match is weak. Size is omitted from some rows. Given values are once, few, many or a class for expanded clones.

>15|TRBJ1-5|TRBV3-1/TRBV3-2|.|TRBD1
CASSRGQGENQPQHF
TGTGCCAGCAGCAGAGGACAGGGCGAGAATCAGCCCCAGCATTTT
>15|TRBJ2-2|TRBV7-2|.|TRBD2
CASSPSGTNTGELFF
TGTGCCAGCAGCCCTAGCGGGACCAACACCGGGGAGCTGTTTTTT
>13|TRBJ2-4|TRBV5-5|.|.
CASSFRTANIQYF
TGTGCCAGCAGCTTCAGGACAGCAAACATTCAGTACTTC
>14|TRBJ2-7|TRBV5-1|few|.
CASRPGTQNYEQYF
TGCGCCAGCAGGCCCGGGACCCAAAACTACGAGCAGTACTTC
>17|TRBJ2-7|TRBV4-1|.|TRBD1
CASSQPLGRTGIYEQYF
TGCGCCAGCAGCCAACCCCTAGGGAGGACAGGGATTTACGAGCAGTACTTC
>14|TRBJ2-7|TRBV2|.|TRBD1
CASRGQGGPYEQYF
TGTGCCAGCAGAGGACAGGGAGGCCCCTACGAGCAGTACTTC
>14|TRBJ1-6|TRBV5-6|few|.
CASSFGGRNSPLHF
TGTGCCAGCAGCTTCGGGGGAAGGAATTCACCCCTCCACTTT
>15|TRBJ2-7|TRBV9|.|.
CASSVGQGDSYEQYF
TGTGCCAGCAGCGTAGGTCAGGGCGATTCCTACGAGCAGTACTTC
>15|TRBJ2-5|TRBV7-6|.|TRBD1
CASSLWTGDQETQYF
TGTGCCAGCAGCTTATGGACAGGGGATCAAGAGACCCAGTACTTC
>14|TRBJ2-2|TRBV29-1|.|.
CSVAGSGNTGELFF
TGCAGCGTTGCCGGGTCCGGGAACACCGGGGAGCTGTTTTTT
>16|TRBJ2-7|TRBV3-1/TRBV3-2|.|TRBD2
CASSRWTSGSGYEQYF
TGTGCCAGCAGCCGCTGGACTAGCGGGAGTGGGTACGAGCAGTACTTC
>17|TRBJ1-5|TRBV7-6|.|TRBD1
CASSLPTTGVCNQPQHF
TGTGCCAGCAGCCTCCCGACGACAGGGGTATGCAATCAGCCCCAGCATTTT
>10|TRBJ2-7|TRBV6-5|.|.
CASSSNEQYF
TGTGCCAGCAGCAGCAACGAGCAGTACTTC
>12|TRBJ2-5|TRBV30|.|.
CAWNSGQETQYF
TGTGCCTGGAATTCGGGGCAAGAGACCCAGTACTTC
>15|TRBJ1-2|TRBV5-4|.|.
CASSLGTGAGYGYTF
TGTGCCAGCAGCTTGGGGACGGGGGCCGGGTATGGCTACACCTTC
>14|TRBJ1-4|TRBV30|.|TRBD1
CAWSRGTGQEKLFF
TGTGCCTGGAGTAGAGGGACAGGGCAAGAAAAACTGTTTTTT
>15|TRBJ2-1|TRBV5-4|.|TRBD2
CASSTTASGLNEQFF
TGTGCCAGCAGCACGACGGCTAGCGGGTTGAATGAGCAGTTCTTC
>15|TRBJ2-7|TRBV5-6|.|.
CASSRGDPPNYEQYF
TGTGCCAGCAGCCGAGGGGATCCACCCAACTACGAGCAGTACTTC
>17|TRBJ2-7|TRBV7-7|.|.
CASSQGPLGTHPSKQYF
TGTGCTAGCAGCCAAGGGCCACTCGGGACACACCCTTCGAAGCAGTACTTC
>11|TRBJ2-2|TRBV14|.|.
CASSQSRELFF
TGTGCCAGCAGCCAATCCAGGGAGCTGTTTTTT